This entry concerns a single T cell receptor (beta chain). A junction end diverges from the germline sequence, so it may reflect a read error. The sample originates from a study of blood T cell repertoires in COVID-19. Using immunoSEQ multiplex PCR, the repertoire was profiled, and TCRdb retains in-frame clones only, with some absent. The table shows under 400,000 clones, with about nine tenths occurring only once. Seattle patients were enrolled while actively infected and followed longitudinally. This clonotype was obtained from a woman in her thirties with COVID-19, enrolled during active disease. Sequencing was carried out using peripheral blood.

The DNA for the CDR3 is TGTGCCAGCACTGAACCGGGACAGCACTATGGCTACACCTTC. Amino acid sequence: CASTEPGQHYGYTF. The V and J genes are TRBV6-1 and TRBJ1-2; 7 bases fit TRBD1. CDR3 length equals 14 residues. Germline assignment: CDR1 MNHNS and CDR2 SASEGT.